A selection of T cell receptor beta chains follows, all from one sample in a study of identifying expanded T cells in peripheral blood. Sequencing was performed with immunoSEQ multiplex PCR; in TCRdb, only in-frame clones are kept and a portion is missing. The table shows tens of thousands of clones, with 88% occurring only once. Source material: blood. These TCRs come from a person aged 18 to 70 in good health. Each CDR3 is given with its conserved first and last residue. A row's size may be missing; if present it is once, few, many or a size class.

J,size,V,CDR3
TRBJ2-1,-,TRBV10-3,CATDQGTYNEQFF
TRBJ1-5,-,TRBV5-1,CASSPGQNSNQPQHF
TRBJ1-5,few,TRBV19,CASRPRDFQNQPQHF
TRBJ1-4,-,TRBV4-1,CASSYPGGSNEKLFF
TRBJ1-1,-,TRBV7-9,CASSTGGGGTEAFF
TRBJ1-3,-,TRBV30,CAWSVRGANTIYF
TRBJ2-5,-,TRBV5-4,CASTLLSGSLGETQYF
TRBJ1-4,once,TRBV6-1,CASSHPPRGLLFF
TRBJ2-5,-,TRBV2,CASRQDQETQYF
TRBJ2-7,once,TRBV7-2,CASSLGREVGEQYF
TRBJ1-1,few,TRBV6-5,CASRSGARSTEAFF
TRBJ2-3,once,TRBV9,CASSPDRGHTDTQYF
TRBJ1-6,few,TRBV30,CAWSQGGQGAFPLHF
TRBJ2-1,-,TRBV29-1,CSSAPSRTGNEQFF
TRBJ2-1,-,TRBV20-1,CSASWREQFF
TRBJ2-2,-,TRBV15,CATSRVTGTGSGELFF
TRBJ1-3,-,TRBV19,CASSIAGSGNTIYF
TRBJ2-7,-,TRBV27,CASSPPPVGERRLEQYF
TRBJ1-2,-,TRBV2,CASREGGGPYGYTF
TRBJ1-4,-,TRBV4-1,CASSQGQGPTSNEKLFF
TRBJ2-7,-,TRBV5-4,CASSGGLAAYEQYF
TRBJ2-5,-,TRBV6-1,CASSEVEGEAETQYF
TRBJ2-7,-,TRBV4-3,CASSQMDRSSYEQYF
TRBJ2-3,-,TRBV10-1,CASSAASGVIDTQYF
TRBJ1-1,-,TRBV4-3,CASSQEQGRNTEAFF
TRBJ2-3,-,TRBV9,CASTSDGIEDTQYF
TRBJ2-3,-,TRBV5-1,CASSPGTDLSTDTQYF
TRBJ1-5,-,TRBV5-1,CASSLGTGGNQPQHF
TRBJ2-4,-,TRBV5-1,CASSLNTGLAKNIQYF
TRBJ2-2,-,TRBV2,CASSETWNTGELFF
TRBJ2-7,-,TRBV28,CASSARTGPNEQYF
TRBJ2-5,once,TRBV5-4,CASKPGLQETQYF
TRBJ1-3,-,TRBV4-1,CASSLNPGGGGGNTIYF
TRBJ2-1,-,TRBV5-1,CASSLAELAGGEQFF
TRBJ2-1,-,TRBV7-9,CASSLMAGFGDEQFF
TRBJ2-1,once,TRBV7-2,CASSSSAGGLYNEQFF
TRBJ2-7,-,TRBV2,CASSGSSGRAKEQYF
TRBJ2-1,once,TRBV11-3,CASSSDRGEYNEQFF
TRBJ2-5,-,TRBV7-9,CASSLDRIGSTAQYF
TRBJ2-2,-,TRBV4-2,CASSQGTSGGALAGELFF
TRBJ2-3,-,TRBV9,CASSVAGGREADTQYF
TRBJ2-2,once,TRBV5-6,CASSTWIYTGELFF